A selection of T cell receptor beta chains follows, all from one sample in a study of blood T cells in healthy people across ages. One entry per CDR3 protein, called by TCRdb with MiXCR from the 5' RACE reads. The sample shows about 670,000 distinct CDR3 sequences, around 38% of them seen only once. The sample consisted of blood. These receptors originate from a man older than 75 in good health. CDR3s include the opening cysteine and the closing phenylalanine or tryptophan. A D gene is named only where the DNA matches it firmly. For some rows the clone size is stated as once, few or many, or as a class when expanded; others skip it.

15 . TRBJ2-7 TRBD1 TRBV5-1 CASSRPDRDAYEQYF TGCGCCAGCAGCCGTCCGGACAGGGACGCCTACGAGCAGTACTTC
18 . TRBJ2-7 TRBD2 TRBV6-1 CASSPGTSGRPSSYEQYF TGTGCCAGCAGTCCCGGGACTAGCGGGAGACCGAGCTCCTACGAGCAGTACTTC
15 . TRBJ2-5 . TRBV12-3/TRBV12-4 CASSPSRDGGETQYF TGTGCCAGCAGCCCGTCCCGGGACGGCGGAGAGACCCAGTACTTC
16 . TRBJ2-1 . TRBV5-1 CASSLSGGMGYNEQFF TGCGCCAGCAGCTTGTCTGGCGGGATGGGGTACAATGAGCAGTTCTTC
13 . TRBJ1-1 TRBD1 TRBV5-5 CASSLLWDSKAFF TGTGCCAGCAGCTTGCTTTGGGACAGCAAAGCTTTCTTT
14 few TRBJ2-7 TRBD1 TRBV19 CASSITDRGYEQYF TGTGCCAGTAGTATAACGGACAGGGGCTACGAGCAGTACTTC
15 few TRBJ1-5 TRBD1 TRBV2 CASSRGQGDGQPQHF TGTGCCAGCAGTCGCGGACAGGGCGATGGGCAGCCCCAGCATTTT
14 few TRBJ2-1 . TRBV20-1 CSASSRSSYNEQFF TGCAGTGCTAGCTCCCGGAGCTCCTACAATGAGCAGTTCTTC
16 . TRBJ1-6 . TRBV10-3 CAISPDRSSYNSPLHF TGTGCCATCAGCCCAGACAGGAGCTCCTATAATTCACCCCTCCACTTT
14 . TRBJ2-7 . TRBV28 CASRLGGSSYEQYF TGTGCCAGCAGGTTAGGGGGGAGCTCCTACGAGCAGTACTTC
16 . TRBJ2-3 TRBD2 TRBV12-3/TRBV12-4 CASSWGTSGRTDTQYF TGTGCCAGCAGTTGGGGGACTAGCGGGAGAACAGATACGCAGTATTTT
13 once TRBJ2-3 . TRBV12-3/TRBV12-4 CASEAGAADTQYF TGTGCCAGCGAGGCAGGGGCCGCAGATACGCAGTATTTT
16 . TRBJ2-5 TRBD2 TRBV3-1 CASSQGGTSGQETQYF TGTGCCAGCAGCCAAGGGGGGACTAGCGGCCAAGAGACCCAGTACTTC
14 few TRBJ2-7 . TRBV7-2 CASSLVPGGYEQYF TGTGCCAGCAGCTTAGTTCCAGGGGGGTACGAGCAGTACTTC
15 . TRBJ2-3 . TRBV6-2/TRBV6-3 CASSYRDGGTDTQYF TGTGCCAGCAGTTACCGGGACGGAGGCACAGATACGCAGTATTTT
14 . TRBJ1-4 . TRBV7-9 CASSLNVINEKLFF TGTGCCAGCAGCTTAAACGTCATCAATGAAAAACTGTTTTTT
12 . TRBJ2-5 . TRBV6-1 CASSVTGETQYF TGTGCCAGCAGTGTTACGGGAGAGACCCAGTACTTC
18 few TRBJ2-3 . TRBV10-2 CASTGEVPGRGFADTQYF TGCGCCAGCACCGGTGAGGTCCCTGGACGAGGTTTCGCAGATACGCAGTATTTT
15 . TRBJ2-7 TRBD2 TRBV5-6 CASSLPGTKQYEQYF TGTGCCAGCAGCTTACCCGGGACTAAACAGTACGAGCAGTACTTC
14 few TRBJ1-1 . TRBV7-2 CASSYDGGNTEAFF TGTGCCAGCAGCTACGACGGAGGGAACACTGAAGCTTTCTTT
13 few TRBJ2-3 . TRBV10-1 CASSDSMTDTQYF TGCGCCAGCAGTGACAGTATGACAGATACGCAGTATTTT
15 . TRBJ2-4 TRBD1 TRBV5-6 CASSLTGTGRNIQYF TGTGCCAGCAGCTTGACCGGGACAGGGAGGAACATTCAGTACTTC
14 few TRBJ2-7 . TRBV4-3 CASSPRWELGEQYF TGCGCCAGCAGCCCGAGGTGGGAGTTGGGCGAGCAGTACTTC
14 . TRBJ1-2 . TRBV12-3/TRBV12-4 CASSLTGVRYGYTF TGTGCCAGCAGTTTAACGGGGGTGAGGTATGGCTACACCTTC
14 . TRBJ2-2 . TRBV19 CASKLQMNTGELFF TGTGCCAGTAAACTGCAGATGAACACCGGGGAGCTGTTTTTT
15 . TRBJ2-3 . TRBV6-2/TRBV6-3 CASTSAHTSTDTQYF TGTGCCAGCACTTCTGCGCACACTAGCACAGATACGCAGTATTTT
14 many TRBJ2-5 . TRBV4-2 CASSPFQDAETQYF TGTGCCAGCAGCCCGTTCCAAGATGCGGAGACCCAGTACTTC
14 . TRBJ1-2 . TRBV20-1 CSANENAANYGYTF TGCAGTGCTAATGAGAATGCGGCTAACTATGGCTACACCTTC
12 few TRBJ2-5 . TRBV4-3 CASSQTDGKQYF TGCGCCAGCAGCCAAACAGACGGCAAGCAGTACTTC
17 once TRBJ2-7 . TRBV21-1 CASSKRHGPSSYNEQYF TGTGCCAGCAGCAAAAGGCACGGACCAAGCTCCTACAATGAGCAGTACTTC
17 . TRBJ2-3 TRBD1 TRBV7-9 CASSSRQGLVSTDTQYF TGTGCCAGCAGCTCCCGACAGGGTCTGGTTAGCACAGATACGCAGTATTTT
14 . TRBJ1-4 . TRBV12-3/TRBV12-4 CASSFRASNEKLFF TGTGCCAGCAGTTTCCGGGCCTCTAATGAAAAACTGTTTTTT
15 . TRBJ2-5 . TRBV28 CASSFLNRVGETQYF TGTGCCAGCAGTTTCCTTAACAGGGTAGGGGAGACCCAGTACTTC
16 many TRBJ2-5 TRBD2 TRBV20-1 CSAIPAGTTKRETQYF TGCAGTGCCATACCTGCCGGGACTACAAAACGCGAGACCCAGTACTTC
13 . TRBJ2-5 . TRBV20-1 CSASGGVPETQYF TGCAGTGCTAGTGGAGGAGTACCAGAGACCCAGTACTTC
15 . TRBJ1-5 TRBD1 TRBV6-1 CASSEGQGARQPQHF TGTGCCAGCAGTGAAGGACAGGGGGCTCGACAGCCCCAGCATTTT
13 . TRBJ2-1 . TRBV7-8 CASSSGYNNEQFF TGTGCCAGCAGCTCTGGGTATAACAATGAGCAGTTCTTC
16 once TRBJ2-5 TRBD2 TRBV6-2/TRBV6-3 CASSPLTSGGRETQYF TGTGCCAGCAGCCCTCTGACTAGCGGGGGGCGAGAGACCCAGTACTTC
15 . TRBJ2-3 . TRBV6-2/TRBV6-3 CASSNAGAGTDTQYF TGTGCCAGCAGTAATGCCGGGGCGGGCACAGATACGCAGTATTTT
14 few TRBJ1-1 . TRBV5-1 CASSSEESLNQAFF TGCGCCAGCAGCTCTGAGGAGAGTTTGAATCAAGCTTTCTTT
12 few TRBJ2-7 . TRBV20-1 CSASASSYEQYF TGCAGTGCTAGTGCCTCTTCATACGAGCAGTACTTC
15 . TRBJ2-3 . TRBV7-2 CASSLEQGLTDTQYF TGTGCCAGCAGCTTAGAGCAGGGCTTAACCGATACGCAGTATTTT
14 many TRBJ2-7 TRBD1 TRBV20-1 CSASGGQGFREQYF TGCAGTGCTTCAGGGGGACAGGGGTTCCGGGAGCAGTACTTC
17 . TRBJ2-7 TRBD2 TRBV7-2 CASSLAPGGGSAYEQYF TGTGCCAGCAGCTTAGCGCCGGGAGGCGGGAGTGCCTACGAGCAGTACTTC
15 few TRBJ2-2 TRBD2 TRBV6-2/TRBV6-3 CASSYSGTSGARLFF TGTGCCAGCAGTTACTCGGGGACTAGCGGGGCGAGGCTGTTTTTT
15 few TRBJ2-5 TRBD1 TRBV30 CACPSLQGASETQYF TGTGCCTGCCCTAGCCTACAGGGGGCCTCAGAGACCCAGTACTTC
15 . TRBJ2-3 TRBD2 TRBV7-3 CASSFGLAGLDTQYF TGTGCCAGTAGCTTCGGCCTAGCGGGATTGGATACGCAGTATTTT
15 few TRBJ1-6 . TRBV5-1 CASSLDPGESSPLHF TGCGCCAGCAGCTTGGATCCAGGGGAAAGCTCACCCCTCCACTTT
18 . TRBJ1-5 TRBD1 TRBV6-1 CASTRPTAGTGNNQPQHF TGTGCCAGCACTAGACCTACTGCCGGGACAGGGAACAATCAGCCCCAGCATTTT
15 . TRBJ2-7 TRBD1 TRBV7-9 CASSTSGTGSNEQYF TGTGCCAGCAGCACGTCCGGGACAGGGTCGAACGAGCAGTACTTC
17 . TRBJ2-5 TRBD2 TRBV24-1 CATSDGTSGREQETQYF TGTGCCACCAGTGACGGGACTAGCGGGCGGGAACAAGAGACCCAGTACTTC
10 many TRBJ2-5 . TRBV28 CASGRETQYF TGTGCCAGCGGCCGGGAGACCCAGTACTTC
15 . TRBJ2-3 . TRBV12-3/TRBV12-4 CASRFTGQRTDTQYF TGTGCCAGCAGGTTTACGGGACAACGCACAGATACGCAGTATTTT
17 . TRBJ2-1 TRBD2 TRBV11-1 CASSMRPLSGRIKEQFF TGTGCCAGCAGCATGCGACCCCTTAGCGGGAGAATAAAAGAGCAGTTCTTC
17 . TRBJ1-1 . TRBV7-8 CASSDKGPSPPNTEAFF TGTGCCAGCAGCGATAAAGGGCCGTCTCCCCCTAACACTGAAGCTTTCTTT
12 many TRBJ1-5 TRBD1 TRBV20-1 CSATGFGQPQHF TGCAGTGCGACAGGGTTTGGGCAGCCCCAGCATTTT
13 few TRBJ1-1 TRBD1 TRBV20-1 CSAARQGGTEAFF TGCAGTGCTGCCCGACAGGGGGGGACTGAAGCTTTCTTT
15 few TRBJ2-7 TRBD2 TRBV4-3 CASSLQRERSYEQYF TGCGCCAGCAGCCTGCAGCGGGAGAGGTCCTACGAGCAGTACTTC
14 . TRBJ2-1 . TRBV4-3 CASSQGEEFNEQFF TGCGCCAGCAGCCAAGGGGAGGAATTCAATGAGCAGTTCTTC